This TCR beta chain was recovered during a study of glioma-infiltrating T cells after dendritic cell vaccination. Across the study: At biweekly intervals, patients got three intradermal dendritic cell vaccine injections.

The sample's time point: after dendritic cell vaccination, including at tumor progression/relapse. Data came from immunoSEQ multiplex PCR; TCRdb stores just in-frame clones and leaves some out. The repertoire includes 55,000 to 75,000 clones, around 83% of them detected once, and around 14% sits in the top ten. V gave up 0 bases and J gave up 1 base; unmatched junction bases: 0. This CDR3 is built from 15 residues. Germline V gives CDR1 LGHNA, CDR2 YSLEER. Source: blood, taken after dendritic cell vaccination. The TCR sequence derives from a human donor with glioblastoma. The chain uses TRBV4-3 and TRBJ2-5; TRBD2 matches 9 bases. This chain's CDR3 is CASSQERGGQETQYF. In DNA, the CDR3 is TGCGCCAGCAGCCAAGAGCGGGGGGGCCAAGAGACCCAGTACTTC.